The source of this TCR beta chain is a study of blood T cell repertoires in COVID-19. At the level of the study: The United States, Italy and Spain supplied acute and convalescent COVID-19 samples. Sample material is recorded as cDNA or gDNA derived from T cells, B-cell-depleted T cells, or PBMCs.

Seattle's enrolled individuals joined amid active infection and were then monitored longitudinally. How the authors handled the data: Amplification with reference gene primers provided the estimates of nucleated cell counts. The assay was immunoSEQ multiplex PCR, and TCRdb's table has in-frame clones only and misses some. V, J and clone size were drawn from that table, and D and trimming were deduced from the DNA. In the table there are tens of thousands of clones, around 83% of which are singletons. Input material: peripheral blood. This TCR was sampled from a man aged 50 or older with COVID-19, enrolled during active disease.

CDR3 DNA: TGTGCCAGCCGACTTCTCCGAGGGGGCTACACCTTC. It translates to CASRLLRGGYTF. The chain couples TRBV19 to TRBJ1-2; D uncertain. Germline loops: CDR1 LNHDA, CDR2 SQIVND (reference sequence). V was shortened by 9 bases and J by 8 bases, with 16 bases between the two germline ends. The CDR3 is 12 residues long. The full variable domain, its missing parts supplied by reference TRBV19 and TRBJ1-2, is DGGITQSPKYLFRKEGQNVTLSCEQNLNHDAMYWYRQDPGQGLRLIYYSQIVNDFQKGDIAEGYSVSREKKESFPLTVTSAQKNPTAFYLCASRLLRGGYTFGSGTRLTVV.